The rows below give T cell receptor beta chains drawn from one sample of a study of shared clonotypes between healthy human individuals. Only in-frame clones appear in the TCRdb table, and some are missing; sequencing was by immunoSEQ multiplex PCR. There are about 2,100,000 clones in the sample; roughly 91% occur only once, and approximately 1.7% lies in the top ten. The sequencing sample was made of naive CD8+ T cells from PBMCs. These receptors were obtained from a man younger than 30 in good health. Some clones in this sample may be carry-over from other donors' samples. The CDR3 runs from the conserved cysteine through the conserved F or W. The order of the fields is clone size, V gene, J gene, D gene, CDR3 DNA, CDR3 protein. A D gene is named only where the DNA matches it firmly. Size is stated for part of the rows, as once, few or many counts, or as a class when the clone is expanded.

-	TRBV11-2	TRBJ2-2	TRBD1	TGTGCCAGCAGCATCTACAGGGGGGTTAGCACCGGGGAGCTGTTTTTT	CASSIYRGVSTGELFF
once	TRBV10-3	TRBJ1-2	-	TGTGCCATCGGCCGCACCACAGTTCGGACGGCCCATGGCTACACCTTC	CAIGRTTVRTAHGYTF
-	TRBV5-1	TRBJ1-1	-	TGCGCCAGCAGCCTCGGGGGGAACACTGAAGCTTTCTTT	CASSLGGNTEAFF
-	TRBV28	TRBJ2-1	-	TGTGCCAGCAGTTTATTAGGCCTGAATGGGTACAATGAGCAGTTCTTC	CASSLLGLNGYNEQFF
-	TRBV19	TRBJ2-7	TRBD2	TGTGCCAGTAGTTCCCGACTAGCGGGAGTCGACGAGCAGTACTTC	CASSSRLAGVDEQYF
-	TRBV14	TRBJ2-2	-	TGTGCCAGCAGCCAAGATTGGGGCGGGGCTGCCACCGGGGAGCTGTTTTTT	CASSQDWGGAATGELFF
-	TRBV6-6	TRBJ1-1	TRBD1	TGTGCCAGAAAAGACAGGGGGTGGTACACTGAAGCTTTCTTT	CARKDRGWYTEAFF
-	TRBV7-6	TRBJ2-7	TRBD1	TGTGCCAGCAGTTTTCCGGGACAGGGATACTACGAGCAGTACTTC	CASSFPGQGYYEQYF
-	TRBV7-2	TRBJ2-7	TRBD1	TGTGCCAGCAGCTGGACAGGGGCGACTTCCTACGAGCAGTACTTC	CASSWTGATSYEQYF
-	TRBV27	TRBJ2-1	TRBD2	TGTGCCAGCAGTTTATCGAGGGATATCACACGGGACTATGCGTGGAATGAGCAGTTCTTC	CASSLSRDITRDYAWNEQFF
-	TRBV9	TRBJ1-4	-	TGTGCCAGCAGCGTAGGGCCCCTAAGAGGAGAAAAACTGTTTTTT	CASSVGPLRGEKLFF
-	TRBV10-1	TRBJ2-7	TRBD1	TGCGCCAGCAGTGATGACAGGGTTTCCCCTCGCGAGCAGTACTTC	CASSDDRVSPREQYF
-	TRBV29-1	TRBJ2-1	-	TGCAGCGGCCTCGGCATGGATGAGCAGTTCTTC	CSGLGMDEQFF
-	TRBV2	TRBJ2-1	TRBD1	TGTGCCACTCCGCCTGAGGGACAGGCCTACAATGAGCAGTTCTTC	CATPPEGQAYNEQFF
-	TRBV6-5	TRBJ2-7	-	TGTGCCAGCACTGGTGCAGGGGAAGCCTACGAGCAGTACTTC	CASTGAGEAYEQYF
once	TRBV19	TRBJ2-2	-	TGTGCCAGTAGTACAAGGGACTTCACCGGGGAGCTGTTTTTT	CASSTRDFTGELFF
-	TRBV7-9	TRBJ2-7	-	TGTGCCAGCAGCCGTCAGGGGGAGCAGTACTTC	CASSRQGEQYF
-	TRBV5-6	TRBJ2-7	TRBD2	TGTGCCAGCAGCCCGGGACTAGCGCAGAACTACGAGCAGTACTTC	CASSPGLAQNYEQYF
few	TRBV19	TRBJ1-4	-	TGTGCCAGTAGTATTCGGAGTAATGAAAAACTGTTTTTT	CASSIRSNEKLFF
-	TRBV28	TRBJ1-1	-	TGTGCCAGCAGTCATATCGACAGAGCGGAAACTGAAGCTTTCTTT	CASSHIDRAETEAFF
-	TRBV10-3	TRBJ2-3	-	TGTGCCATCGGTTCGGCCCTGAGGGGCACAGATACGCAGTATTTT	CAIGSALRGTDTQYF
once	TRBV7-8	TRBJ2-3	TRBD1	TGTGCCAGCAGCCCCACCGGGACAGGGGTCACAGATACGCAGTATTTT	CASSPTGTGVTDTQYF
-	TRBV27	TRBJ2-7	TRBD1	TGTGCCAGCAGTTTAAGTACCGGGGACAGGGTGTACGAGCAGTACTTC	CASSLSTGDRVYEQYF
-	TRBV18	TRBJ2-7	TRBD2	TGTGCCAGCTCACCATCGGGGGGGAGCTCCTACGAGCAGTACTTC	CASSPSGGSSYEQYF
-	TRBV19	TRBJ2-5	TRBD2	TGTGCCAGTAGTCCGCGACCGGGACTAGCGGGCCAACCTATGGAGCACTTC	CASSPRPGLAGQPMEHF
-	TRBV5-6	TRBJ1-4	-	TGTGCCAGCGGGTGTTGTTCGGATGAAAAACTGTTTTTT	CASGCCSDEKLFF
-	TRBV7-9	TRBJ1-4	TRBD1	TGTGCCAGCAGCGGACAGGGACCGGCTAATGAAAAACTGTTTTTT	CASSGQGPANEKLFF
-	TRBV7-6	TRBJ2-1	-	TGTGCCAGCAGCTTAGATGGACAGTTCAATGAGCAGTTCTTC	CASSLDGQFNEQFF
-	TRBV27	TRBJ2-1	TRBD1	TGTGCCAGCAGTTCCCCCCGGACAGGAGAGGAGCAGTTCTTC	CASSSPRTGEEQFF
-	TRBV5-8	TRBJ2-7	-	TGTGCCATCTTGACAGGCACCTACGAGCAGTACTTC	CAILTGTYEQYF
-	TRBV28	TRBJ1-5	-	TGTGCCAGCAGTGCTACAGGGTTGGAGGGTCGGTATCAGCCCCAGCATTTT	CASSATGLEGRYQPQHF
-	TRBV4-1	TRBJ2-2	TRBD1	TGCGCCAGCAGCCAACTACCCACAGGGGGAGACCCCACCGGGGAGCTGTTTTTT	CASSQLPTGGDPTGELFF
-	TRBV7-9	TRBJ2-3	TRBD1	TGTGCCAGCAGCGCCCGTCCAGGGGGCAGGACAGATACGCAGTATTTT	CASSARPGGRTDTQYF
-	TRBV28	TRBJ2-1	TRBD2	TGTGCCAGCAGTTTATCTGCGACTAGCAGCTACAATGAGCAGTTCTTC	CASSLSATSSYNEQFF
-	TRBV12-5	TRBJ1-1	-	TGTGCTAGTGGTTTGGACCAGGGCCCCCCGGGCACTGAAGCTTTCTTT	CASGLDQGPPGTEAFF
-	TRBV15	TRBJ1-5	TRBD1	TGTGCCACCAGCAGTGGCCTGGGACAGCTGAATCAGCCCCAGCATTTT	CATSSGLGQLNQPQHF
-	TRBV28	TRBJ1-5	-	TGTGCCAGCACCTTACAGGGAGTTGGCAATCAGCCCCAGCATTTT	CASTLQGVGNQPQHF
once	TRBV28	TRBJ2-7	TRBD1	TGTGCCAGCAGTTTTGGGACAGGGGCTACCTACGAGCAGTACTTC	CASSFGTGATYEQYF
-	TRBV27	TRBJ2-3	-	TGTGCCTCAAGACGGGGCCAAAACACAGATACGCAGTATTTT	CASRRGQNTDTQYF
-	TRBV6-1	TRBJ2-5	TRBD1	TGTGCCAGCACTGAGGGACAGAGTTTGTTCGAGACCCAGTACTTC	CASTEGQSLFETQYF
-	TRBV9	TRBJ1-4	-	TGTGCCAGCAGCGTGGCGGGGGGGACTAATGAAAAACTGTTTTTT	CASSVAGGTNEKLFF